Below are 8 T cell receptor beta chains sequenced from a single sample in a study of CD8 T cells in ankylosing spondylitis. From the 5' RACE reads, TCRdb called clonotypes with MiXCR, one entry per CDR3 protein. The sample yields 150,000 to 200,000 distinct CDR3 sequences, about 32% seen once. The material sequenced was synovial fluid, either unsorted or a sorted T cell fraction (not recorded which). The receptors here all came from a male donor with ankylosing spondylitis.

The chain has TRBV7-2 and TRBJ2-5; no clear D. In germline, CDR1 is SGHTA, CDR2 FQGNSA. This CDR3 is built from 11 residues. V was cut by 1 base and J by 6 bases, with 3 bases left in between. CDR3 in DNA: TGTGCCAGCAGCTTAGAGAAGACCCAGTACTTC. Encoded protein: CASSLEKTQYF. The entire variable domain, with the rest obtained from reference TRBV7-2 and TRBJ2-5, is as follows: GAGVSQSPSNKVTEKGKDVELRCDPISGHTALYWYRQSLGQGLEFLIYFQGNSAPDKSGLPSDRFSAERTGGSVSTLTIQRTQQEDSAVYLCASSLEKTQYFGPGTRLLVL.

The chain links TRBV28 to TRBJ1-5; tentative D call: TRBD1 (6 bases). Germline V CDR1 and CDR2: MDHEN, SYDVKM. The CDR3 spans 14 residues. Between the trimmed V and J ends, which lost 4 bases and 5 bases, there was a span of 12 bases. For the CDR3, the DNA is TGTGCCAGCAGTTCCCCAGGGGAATATCAGCCCCAGCATTTT. It is translated as CASSSPGEYQPQHF.

The CDR3 loop reads CASSQDSGSGELFF. The CDR3 coding sequence is TGTGCCAGCAGCCAAGATTCGGGGTCCGGGGAGCTGTTTTTT. The chain joins TRBV4-2 to TRBJ2-2; TRBD2 is a possible D gene (5 bases). Trimming took 0 bases from V and 6 from J, leaving 8 bases between them. Germline-derived CDR1 and CDR2 are LGHNA and YNFKEQ. The CDR3 is 14 residues long.

There are a few counts of this clonotype. This chain connects TRBV5-1 to TRBJ2-2; possibly TRBD2 for D (5 bases). The CDR3 sequence is 15 residues long. V gave up 4 bases and J gave up 2 bases, with 12 bases separating them. CDR1 SGHRS and CDR2 YFSETQ come from the germline V gene. CDR3 sequence (DNA): TGCGCCAGCAGCGAGGGTGCGGTAAACACCGGGGAGCTGTTTTTT. Translated, it gives CASSEGAVNTGELFF.

The chain recombines TRBV20-1 with TRBJ2-5, with D perhaps TRBD1 or TRBD2 (6 bases each). Trimming cost V 2 bases and J 3 bases, with 13 bases left between them. CDR1 is DFQATT and CDR2 is SNEGSKA in the germline V gene (reference sequence). The CDR3 covers 14 residues. This chain's CDR3 is CSARSPGGKETQYF. CDR3 bases: TGCAGTGCTAGATCCCCCGGGGGCAAAGAGACCCAGTACTTC.

This clonotype was seen only once. V and J are TRBV2 and TRBJ1-2; D is undetermined. There are 16 residues in the CDR3. Trimming removed 6 bases from V and 6 bases from J, with 23 bases in between. CDR1 and CDR2 from the germline V gene are SNHLY and FYNNEI. The CDR3 DNA sequence: TGTGCCAGCAGGGCGCTCCCGGGCAGCCAGAGGGATGGCTACACCTTC. Encoded protein: CASRALPGSQRDGYTF.

This clonotype was counted once. The rearrangement links TRBV3-1 to TRBJ1-6, with D unclear. Looked up from germline, CDR1 is LGHDT and CDR2 is YNNKEL (reference sequence). Trimming removed 2 bases from V and 0 bases from J, with 2 bases in between. There are 14 residues in the CDR3. This chain's CDR3 is CASSQISYNSPLHF. DNA for the CDR3: TGTGCCAGCAGCCAAATCTCCTATAATTCACCCCTCCACTTT.

CDR3 nucleotide sequence: TGTGCCAGCAGCATGAGACAGGGTTCCTACAATGAGCAGTTCTTC. Its translation is CASSMRQGSYNEQFF. The V call is TRBV21-1, the J call TRBJ2-1; the table gives TRBD1 as D, unverified against the DNA. TRBV21-1 counts as a pseudogene. CDR3 length: 15 amino acids.